The 3 T cell receptor beta chains given below trace back to one sample, sequenced in a study of blood T cells in healthy people across ages. Primers used in a second PCR of about 7 to 11 cycles were a sample-barcoded 5' primer and a J-beta primer mix. TCRdb re-derived calls from the 5' RACE reads in MiXCR, one entry per CDR3 protein. Of around 1,100,000 distinct CDR3 sequences in the sample, around two fifths were seen once. Sequencing was carried out using blood. All receptors come from a man between 18 and 35 years old in good health.

This clonotype showed up just a few times. The chain combines TRBV4-3 with TRBJ1-2, with 7 bases that match TRBD1. Germline V gene sequence: CDR1 LGHNA, CDR2 YSLEER. V shed 0 bases and J 3 bases; nucleotides not matched to a gene: 7. The CDR3 is 16 residues long. CDR3 protein: CASSQEVARGDYGYTF. CDR3 DNA sequence: TGCGCCAGCAGCCAAGAAGTAGCCAGGGGGGACTATGGCTACACCTTC.

The J gene is TRBJ2-1, the V gene TRBV2; D ambiguous. This CDR3 contains 15 residues. Trimming removed 3 bases from V and 6 bases from J, with 15 bases in between. Germline CDR1 reads SNHLY; CDR2 reads FYNNEI. This chain's CDR3 is CASSEGLGSVNEQFF. The CDR3 coding sequence is TGTGCCAGCAGTGAGGGCTTAGGTTCGGTCAATGAGCAGTTCTTC.

This clonotype showed up many times. The chain employs TRBV7-9 and TRBJ2-3, with D possibly being TRBD2 (6 bases). The CDR3 is 15 residues long. Germline V gene lookup returns CDR1 SEHNR and CDR2 FQNEAQ (reference sequence). Deletions cut 0 bases from V and 4 bases from J, with 11 bases between. This chain's CDR3 is CASSLASGTPDTQYF. CDR3 nucleotides: TGTGCCAGCAGCTTAGCGTCCGGGACTCCAGATACGCAGTATTTT.